This T cell receptor beta chain was captured by sequencing in a study of blood T cell repertoires in COVID-19. Study at large: Nucleic acid was either cDNA or gDNA, and it came from T cells, B-cell-depleted T cells, or PBMCs.

The protocol was immunoSEQ multiplex PCR, while the TCRdb copy is restricted to in-frame clones and leaves out a portion. The sample lists hundreds of thousands of clones; approximately 86% were seen once. J gave up 8 bases and V 4 bases, and 9 bases lay outside the gene matches. The CDR3 covers 14 residues. Germline V gene data show CDR1 as LGHDT and CDR2 as YNNKEL (reference sequence). The source is a man aged 55 to 70 who had recovered from COVID-19. V gene TRBV3-1 (or the pseudogene TRBV3-2) combines with J gene TRBJ1-2, with 8 bases matching TRBD1. Input material: peripheral blood. This chain's CDR3 is CASSPDRGRGGYTF. As DNA, the CDR3 is TGTGCCAGCAGCCCAGACAGGGGCCGTGGCGGCTACACCTTC.